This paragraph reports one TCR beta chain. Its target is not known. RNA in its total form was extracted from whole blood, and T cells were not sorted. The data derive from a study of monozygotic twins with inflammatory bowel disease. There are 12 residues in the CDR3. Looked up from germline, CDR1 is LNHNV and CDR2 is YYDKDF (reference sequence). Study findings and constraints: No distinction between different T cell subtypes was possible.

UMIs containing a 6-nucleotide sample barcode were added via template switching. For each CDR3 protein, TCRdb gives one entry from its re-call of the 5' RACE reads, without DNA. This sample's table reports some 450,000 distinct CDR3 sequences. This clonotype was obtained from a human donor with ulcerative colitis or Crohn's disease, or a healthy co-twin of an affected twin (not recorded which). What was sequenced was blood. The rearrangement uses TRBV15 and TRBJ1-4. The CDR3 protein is CATRRGDEKLFF.